The T cell receptor (beta chain) under discussion was sequenced for a study of technical replicates of blood from several donors. This CDR3 has 14 amino acids. The germline V gene has CDR1 GTSNPN and CDR2 SVGIG (reference sequence). Trimming took off 3 bases at V and 0 bases at J, with 8 bases between the two ends. The protocol was immunoSEQ multiplex PCR, while the TCRdb copy is restricted to in-frame clones and leaves out a portion. The sample has around 80,000 clones, about 98% seen once; the top ten hold around 0.15%. The chain employs TRBV30 and TRBJ2-2; possible D gene TRBD2, 5 bases. The TCR comes from a human donor in good health. Sequenced sample: T cells isolated from PBMCs. The CDR3 loop reads CAWRGSANTGELFF. In DNA, the CDR3 is TGTGCCTGGAGAGGTAGCGCGAACACCGGGGAGCTGTTTTTT.